The clone carrying this T cell receptor beta chain was seen just once. As yet, its antigen is unknown. The table came from immunoSEQ multiplex PCR; TCRdb's copy has only in-frame clones and leaves some out. The table lists approximately 60,000 clones, 95% to 98% of them singletons. This entry belongs to a study of Tregs in tolerant kidney transplant recipients. Study-level findings and limits: Biological reproducibility was not directly addressed, but technical replication error appeared minimal. Findings come from small patient numbers and require larger validation. The most relevant donor-specific Treg TCRbeta repertoire apparently came from expansion with activated donor B cells.

CDR1 and CDR2 (germline): SGHRS, YFSETQ. V was pared by 0 bases and J by 2 bases, with 2 bases of the junction left unmatched. The CDR3 is 16 amino acids. This sequence was found in a human donor who received a combined kidney and bone marrow transplant. The V gene is TRBV5-1, the J gene TRBJ2-6; TRBD1 matches 7 bases. Sequencing was performed on Tregs from blood, taken before the transplant. Here the CDR3 DNA reads TGCGCCAGCAGCTTGGAGGGGGCGGCTGGGGCCAACGTCCTGACTTTC. Translation gives CASSLEGAAGANVLTF.